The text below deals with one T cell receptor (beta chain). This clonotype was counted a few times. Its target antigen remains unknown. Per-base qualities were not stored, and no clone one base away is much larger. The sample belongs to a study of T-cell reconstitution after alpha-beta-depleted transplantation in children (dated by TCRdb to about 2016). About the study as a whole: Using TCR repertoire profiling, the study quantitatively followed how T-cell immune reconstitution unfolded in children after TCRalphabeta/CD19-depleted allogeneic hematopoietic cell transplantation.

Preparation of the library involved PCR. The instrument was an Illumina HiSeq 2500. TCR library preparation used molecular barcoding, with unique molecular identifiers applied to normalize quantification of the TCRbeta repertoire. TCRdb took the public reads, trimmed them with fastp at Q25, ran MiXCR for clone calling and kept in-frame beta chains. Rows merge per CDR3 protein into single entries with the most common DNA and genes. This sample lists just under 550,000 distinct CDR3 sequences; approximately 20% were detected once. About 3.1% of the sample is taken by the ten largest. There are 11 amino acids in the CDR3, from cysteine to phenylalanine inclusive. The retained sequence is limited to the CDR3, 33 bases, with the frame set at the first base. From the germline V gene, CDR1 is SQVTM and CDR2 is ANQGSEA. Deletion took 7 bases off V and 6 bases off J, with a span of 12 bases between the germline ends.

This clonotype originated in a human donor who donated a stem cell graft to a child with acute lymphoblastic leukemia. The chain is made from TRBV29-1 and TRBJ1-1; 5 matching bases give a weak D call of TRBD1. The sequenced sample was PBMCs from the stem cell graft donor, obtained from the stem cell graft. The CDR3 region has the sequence CSAQEGAEAFF. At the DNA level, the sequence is TGCAGCGCCCAGGAAGGGGCTGAAGCTTTCTTT.